This record concerns one T cell receptor (beta chain) sequence. The antigen is unknown. The CDR3 is 13 residues long. J was trimmed by 8 bases and V by 5 bases; bases with no gene match: 6. Germline-derived CDR1 and CDR2 are SGHTA and FQGNSA. This sample stems from a study of CD8 T cells in ankylosing spondylitis. Regarding the study as a whole: Disease-linked clones had a CD8+ phenotype and relatively low frequency in peripheral blood. Disease-linked clones were reportedly significantly enriched in matched ankylosing spondylitis synovial fluid.

TCRdb re-called the 5' RACE reads with MiXCR, one entry per CDR3 protein. Found here are around 340,000 distinct CDR3 sequences, approximately 15% of them singletons; the top ten hold 1.1%. V gene TRBV7-2 combines with J gene TRBJ2-1, with 7 bases matching TRBD1. The sequence was obtained from a male donor with ankylosing spondylitis or in good health (not recorded which). The sample was blood, either unsorted or a sorted T cell fraction (not recorded which). CDR3 DNA sequence: TGTGCCAGCAGCACAGGGGTCATGGATGAGCAGTTCTTC. It encodes CASSTGVMDEQFF.